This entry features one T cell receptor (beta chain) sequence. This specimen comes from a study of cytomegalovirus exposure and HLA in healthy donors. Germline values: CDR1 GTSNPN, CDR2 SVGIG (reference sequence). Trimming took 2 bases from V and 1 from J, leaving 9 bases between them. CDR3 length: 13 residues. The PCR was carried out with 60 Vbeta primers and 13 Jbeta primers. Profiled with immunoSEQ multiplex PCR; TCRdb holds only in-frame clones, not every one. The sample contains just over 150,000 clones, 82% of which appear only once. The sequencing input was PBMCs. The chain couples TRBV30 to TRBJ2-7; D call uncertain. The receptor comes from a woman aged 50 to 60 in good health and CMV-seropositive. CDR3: CAWSTLRSYEQYF. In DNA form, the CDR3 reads TGTGCCTGGAGTACGCTGCGGTCCTACGAGCAGTACTTC.